This T cell receptor (beta chain) was documented in a study of T-cell memory formation after mild COVID-19. Constant-segment-primed 5'RACE gave TCR alpha and TCR beta cDNA libraries with sample barcodes and UMIs. TCRdb reprocessed the 5' RACE reads with MiXCR, giving one entry per CDR3 protein. The repertoire includes about 6,100 distinct CDR3 sequences, roughly a fifth of them detected once, and roughly three fifths sits in the top ten. With 4 bases removed from V and 10 bases from J, the gap between germline ends came to 11 bases. Germline loops: CDR1 MNHEY, CDR2 SVGEGT. The CDR3 sequence is 12 residues long. By sample share, this clonotype is medium-sized (0.01 to 0.1%).

The chain recombines TRBV6-2 or TRBV6-3 with TRBJ2-1; unclear D gene. Sequenced material: PBMCs or a T cell subset sorted from them (not recorded which). This receptor was obtained from an adult woman who had mild COVID-19 (a few samples of this study predate the infection). Cell type and time point are not known. CDR3 loop: CASSSYAWEQFF. In DNA form, the CDR3 reads TGTGCCAGCAGTTCTTATGCCTGGGAGCAGTTCTTC.